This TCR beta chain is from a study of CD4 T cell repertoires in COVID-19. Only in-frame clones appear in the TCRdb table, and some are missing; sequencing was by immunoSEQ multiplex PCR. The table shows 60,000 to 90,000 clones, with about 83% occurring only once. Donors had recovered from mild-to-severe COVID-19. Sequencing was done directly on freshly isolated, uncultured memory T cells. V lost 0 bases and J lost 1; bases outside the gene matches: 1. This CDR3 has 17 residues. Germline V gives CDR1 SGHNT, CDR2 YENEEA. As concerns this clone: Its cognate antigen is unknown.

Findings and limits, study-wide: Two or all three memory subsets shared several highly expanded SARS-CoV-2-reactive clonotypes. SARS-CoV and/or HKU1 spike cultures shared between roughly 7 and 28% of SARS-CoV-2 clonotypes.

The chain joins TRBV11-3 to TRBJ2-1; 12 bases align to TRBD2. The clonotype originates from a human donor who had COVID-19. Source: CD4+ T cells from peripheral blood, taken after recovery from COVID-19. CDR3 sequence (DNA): TGTGCCAGCAGCTTAGACGGACTAGCGGGGTCCTACAATGAGCAGTTCTTC. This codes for CASSLDGLAGSYNEQFF.